The clone carrying this T cell receptor (beta chain) was observed at least ten times. Its antigen is not known. CD4+ or CD8+ T cells at a count of 1 million served as input for the sorted libraries. This CDR3 is built from 14 residues. The germline V gene has CDR1 SGHRS and CDR2 YFSETQ. Trimming left V 1 base short and J 3 bases short, with 11 bases between. The sample comes from a study of neurological immune-mediated disorders. The cDNA came from 5'RACE, which used 10-nucleotide random UMIs. Every sequencing run generated in excess of 170 million TCR-beta sequences. These sequences covered 15-18 subjects. Each CDR3 protein is one row after TCRdb ran MiXCR on the 5' RACE reads. The sample records approximately 44,000 distinct CDR3 sequences, about 14% being singletons. Study-level findings and limits: Levels of TCR clonal expansion peaked in HTLV-1-associated myelopathy and reached their lowest in multiple sclerosis, under those of healthy controls.

Sample: CD4+ T cells from blood. The rearrangement links TRBV5-1 to TRBJ2-7, with D possibly matching TRBD2 (6 bases). The sequence was collected from a woman aged 55-75 years with HTLV-1-associated myelopathy (HAM/TSP). CDR3 sequence (DNA): TGCGCCAGCAGCTTGTATGGGGGGAACTACGAGCAGTACTTC. This gives the protein CASSLYGGNYEQYF.